Presented here are 21 T cell receptor beta chains from one specimen sequenced in a study of T-cell memory formation after mild COVID-19. TCRdb fed the 5' RACE reads into MiXCR, producing one record per CDR3 protein. Of 350,000 to 500,000 distinct CDR3 sequences listed, 20% to 30% are singletons. What was sequenced was PBMCs or a T cell subset sorted from them (not recorded which). All receptors come from an adult woman who had mild COVID-19 (a few samples of this study predate the infection). Cell type and time point are not known.

This clonotype came up a few times. The genes are TRBV27 and TRBJ1-1; D might be TRBD1 (6 bases). Germline CDR1 and CDR2: MNHEY and SMNVEV (reference sequence). The germline V and J ends were trimmed by 5 bases and 4 bases, with 14 bases remaining between them. This CDR3 spans 14 amino acids. The CDR3: CASSLEVRGTEAFF. In DNA, the CDR3 is TGTGCCAGCAGTCTAGAAGTCAGGGGCACTGAAGCTTTCTTT.

The J gene is TRBJ1-3, the V gene TRBV9; no clear D gene. Trimming took off 2 bases at V and 0 bases at J, with 12 bases between the two ends. CDR3 length: 16 residues. In germline, CDR1 is SGDLS, CDR2 YYNGEE. CDR3 coding DNA: TGTGCCAGCAGCGTGACCGCGGCGGGCTCTGGAAACACCATATATTTT. Translating it yields CASSVTAAGSGNTIYF.

The CDR3 protein is CSVVGWDTDTQYF. CDR3 sequence (DNA): TGCAGCGTTGTTGGGTGGGACACAGATACGCAGTATTTT. The rearrangement links TRBV29-1 to TRBJ2-3; no definite D call. CDR3 length: 13 amino acids. The germline V and J ends were trimmed by 4 bases and 2 bases, with 10 bases remaining between them. The germline gives CDR1 SQVTM, CDR2 ANQGSEA.

This sequence joins TRBV6-1 and TRBJ2-3; D is possibly TRBD1 (5 bases). V was trimmed by 0 bases and J by 6 bases, leaving 16 bases between them. The CDR3 contains 16 residues. Germline lookup yields CDR1 MNHNS and CDR2 SASEGT. The CDR3 nucleotides read TGTGCCAGCAGTGAAGCCTTCCCTAGGGGCTTCGATACGCAGTATTTT. Residues: CASSEAFPRGFDTQYF.

This clonotype appeared many times. The J gene is TRBJ2-2, the V gene TRBV20-1; a weak D match, TRBD2 (5 bases). This CDR3 spans 14 amino acids. The V gene's germline CDR1 is DFQATT and CDR2 SNEGSKA (reference sequence). The V and J ends lost 3 bases and 8 bases respectively, with 16 bases between them. The CDR3 loop is CSASRTPRWGELFF. CDR3 coding DNA: TGCAGTGCTAGTAGGACTCCCAGATGGGGGGAGCTGTTTTTT.

The V gene is TRBV5-5, the J gene TRBJ2-1; 7 nucleotides match TRBD2. This CDR3 region has 13 residues. The germline V gene encodes CDR1 SGHKS and CDR2 YYEKEE (reference sequence). V was clipped by 1 base and J by 10 bases; unmatched bases: 5. The CDR3 protein is CASSLPGLLEQFF. CDR3 nucleotide sequence: TGTGCCAGCAGCTTGCCGGGACTACTCGAGCAGTTCTTC.

The gene calls are TRBV5-1 and TRBJ2-7; D is possibly TRBD1 or TRBD2 (5 bases each). The length of the CDR3 is 14 residues. V was cut by 4 bases and J by 3 bases, with 14 bases left in between. Germline V gene lookup returns CDR1 SGHRS and CDR2 YFSETQ. The CDR3 coding sequence is TGCGCCAGCAGCCTGAGGGACGGTCACTACGAGCAGTACTTC. This sequence encodes CASSLRDGHYEQYF.

This clonotype was detected only a few times. J is TRBJ2-2 and V is TRBV4-1; TRBD2 might be the D (6 bases). Germline lookup yields CDR1 MGHRA and CDR2 YSYEKL. With 6 bases removed from V and 3 bases from J, the gap between germline ends came to 17 bases. CDR3 size: 16 residues. Here the CDR3 DNA reads TGCGCCAGCAGGCGCTTGGCGGGGACCTACACCGGGGAGCTGTTTTTT. Its protein product is CASRRLAGTYTGELFF.

The chain uses TRBV19 and TRBJ1-2, with unresolved D. The CDR3 contains 15 residues. Trimming cost V 5 bases and J 2 bases, with 15 bases left between them. Per germline, CDR1 LNHDA and CDR2 SQIVND (reference sequence). CDR3 coding DNA: TGTGCCAGTAGTCAATCTGCTGTCACGAACTATGGCTACACCTTC. Translated: CASSQSAVTNYGYTF.

This clonotype was counted between two and nine times. This rearrangement joins TRBV30 to TRBJ1-3; D uncertain. The V and J ends lost 0 bases and 4 bases respectively, with 13 bases between them. CDR1 and CDR2 from the germline V gene are GTSNPN and SVGIG (reference sequence). The CDR3 has 15 residues. CDR3 region: CAWSVNRVLGNTIYF. The CDR3 DNA reads TGTGCCTGGAGTGTAAACAGAGTATTAGGAAACACCATATATTTT.

The chain combines TRBV30 with TRBJ2-7, with 14 bases that match TRBD2. V gave up 0 bases and J gave up 0 bases; unmatched junction bases: 16. Germline CDR1 is GTSNPN and CDR2 is SVGIG (reference sequence). This CDR3 is built from 21 residues. CDR3 loop: CAWSVRPPGLAGVGGSYEQYF. DNA for the CDR3: TGTGCCTGGAGTGTAAGGCCCCCGGGACTAGCGGGAGTTGGCGGCTCCTACGAGCAGTACTTC.

Of note for this clonotype: A read error is possible here, since a much larger clone lies one base away. No conserved phenylalanine or tryptophan ends this CDR3, so it is likely a read error. This rearrangement joins TRBV29-1 to TRBJ2-1, with no clear D. This CDR3 has 14 amino acids. Germline-derived CDR1 and CDR2 are SQVTM and ANQGSEA. V was pared by 6 bases and J by 1 base, with 13 bases between. The CDR3 DNA sequence: TGCAGCGTGTGCCCGGGCGCGTCCTACAATGAGCAGTTCTTA. Residues: CSVCPGASYNEQFL.

This clonotype was seen a handful of times. The gene calls are TRBV12-3 or TRBV12-4 and TRBJ2-7; either TRBD1 or TRBD2 may supply D (5 bases each). The CDR3 contains 15 residues. V lost 1 base, J lost 0 bases, and 10 bases lay in between. CDR3 residues: CASSLVGDRSYEQYF. The CDR3 DNA reads as TGTGCCAGCAGTTTAGTGGGGGATCGCTCCTACGAGCAGTACTTC.

The chain joins TRBV5-6 to TRBJ2-7; no reliable D call. V gave up 0 bases and J gave up 2 bases, with 12 bases separating them. Germline V gene sequence: CDR1 SGHDT, CDR2 YYEEEE. CDR3 length: 15 residues. CDR3 in amino acids: CASSLGQTLTYEQYF. CDR3 sequence (DNA): TGTGCCAGCAGCTTGGGCCAGACCCTTACCTACGAGCAGTACTTC.

CDR3: CASSFRRNSPLHF. The CDR3 nucleotides are TGTGCCAGCAGCTTCCGGAGAAATTCACCCCTCCACTTT. The chain combines TRBV3-1 with TRBJ1-6; D remains ambiguous. The ends were cut back, 5 bases at V and 7 bases at J, with 9 bases in the middle. The CDR3 has 13 residues. Germline loops: CDR1 LGHDT, CDR2 YNNKEL (reference sequence). Full variable domain (outside the CDR3, taken from reference TRBV3-1 and TRBJ1-6): DTAVSQTPKYLVTQMGNDKSIKCEQNLGHDTMYWYKQDSKKFLKIMFSYNNKELIINETVPNRFSPKSPDKAHLNLHINSLELGDSAVYFCASSFRRNSPLHFGNGTRLTVT.

This clonotype has only a few counts. Germline is not matched at one junction end, which may reflect a read error. This chain connects TRBV5-1 to TRBJ1-5; the D gene is possibly TRBD1 (5 bases). The CDR3 runs 15 residues. Germline CDR1 reads SGHRS; CDR2 reads YFSETQ. The CDR3 spells CASSLDDSFNQPQHF. Here the CDR3 DNA reads TGCGCCAGCAGTTTGGACGACAGTTTTAATCAGCCCCAGCATTTT. The full variable domain, in which reference TRBV5-1 and TRBJ1-5 provide the parts outside the CDR3, is KAGVTQTPRYLIKTRGQQVTLSCSPISGHRSVSWYQQTPGQGLQFLFEYFSETQRNKGNFPGRFSGRQFSNSRSEMNVSTLELGDSALYLCASSLDDSFNQPQHFGDGTRLSIL.

This clonotype was observed a handful of times. V usage is TRBV18 and J usage is TRBJ1-2; no clear D gene. From germline, CDR1 is KGHSH and CDR2 LQKENI. V lost 5 bases and J lost 4, with 5 bases in between. This CDR3 contains 11 residues. For the CDR3, the DNA is TGTGCCAGCTCAGGACTCTATGGCTACACCTTC. Translation: CASSGLYGYTF.

This clonotype came up a few times. The chain recombines TRBV5-1 with TRBJ1-2; D not certain. The CDR3 runs to 17 residues. Looked up from germline, CDR1 is SGHRS and CDR2 is YFSETQ. V lost 6 bases to trimming and J lost 4 bases, with 25 bases between them. The CDR3 bases are TGCGCCAGCAAGGGTCCTTCCCAGCCCGGATTGAGCTATGGCTACACCTTC. Encoded protein: CASKGPSQPGLSYGYTF.

This clonotype was observed at least ten times. The CDR3: CASLARLPTDTQYF. CDR3 in DNA: TGTGCCAGCTTAGCCCGCCTTCCCACAGATACGCAGTATTTT. The chain has TRBV2 and TRBJ2-3; D uncertain. With 8 bases removed from V and 2 bases from J, the gap between germline ends came to 14 bases. The CDR3 consists of 14 residues. The germline CDR1 and CDR2 sequences are SNHLY and FYNNEI.

The chain employs TRBV20-1 and TRBJ2-7; no clear D gene. The CDR3 loop spans 12 amino acids. Germline V gives CDR1 DFQATT, CDR2 SNEGSKA (reference sequence). V shed 6 bases and J shed 0 bases, with 9 bases lying between them. CDR3 DNA sequence: TGCAGTGCAACTGCACCCTCCTACGAGCAGTACTTC. As protein: CSATAPSYEQYF.

This clonotype was seen only a few times. This chain joins TRBV6-2 or TRBV6-3 and TRBJ2-7; TRBD2 matches at 12 bases. CDR3 size: 16 residues. Germline trimming cut 3 bases from V and 0 bases from J; bases unmatched to any gene: 3. Germline V gene data show CDR1 as MNHEY and CDR2 as SVGEGT. The CDR3 sequence is CASSYTSGRYSYEQYF. The CDR3 nucleotides read TGTGCCAGCAGTTATACTAGCGGGAGGTACTCCTACGAGCAGTACTTC.